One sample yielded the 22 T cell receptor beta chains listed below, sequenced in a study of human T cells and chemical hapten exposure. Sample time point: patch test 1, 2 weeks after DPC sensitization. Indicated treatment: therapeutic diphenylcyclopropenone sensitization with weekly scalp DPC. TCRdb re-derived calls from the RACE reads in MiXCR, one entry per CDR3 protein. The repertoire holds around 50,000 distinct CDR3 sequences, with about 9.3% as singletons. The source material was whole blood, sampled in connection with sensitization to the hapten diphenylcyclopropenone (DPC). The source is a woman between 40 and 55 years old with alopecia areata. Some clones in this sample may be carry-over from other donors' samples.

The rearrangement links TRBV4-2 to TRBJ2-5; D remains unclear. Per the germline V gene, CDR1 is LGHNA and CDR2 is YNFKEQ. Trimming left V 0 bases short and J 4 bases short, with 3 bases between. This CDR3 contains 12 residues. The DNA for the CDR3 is TGTGCCAGCAGCCAAGAACCAGAGACCCAGTACTTC. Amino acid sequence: CASSQEPETQYF.

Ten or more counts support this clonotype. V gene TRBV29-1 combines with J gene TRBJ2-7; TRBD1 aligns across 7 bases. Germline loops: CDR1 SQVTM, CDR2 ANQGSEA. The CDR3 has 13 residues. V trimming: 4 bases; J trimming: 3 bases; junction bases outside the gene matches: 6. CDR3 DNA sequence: TGCAGCGTTGTGCGACAGGGCTTCTACGAGCAGTACTTC. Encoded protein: CSVVRQGFYEQYF.

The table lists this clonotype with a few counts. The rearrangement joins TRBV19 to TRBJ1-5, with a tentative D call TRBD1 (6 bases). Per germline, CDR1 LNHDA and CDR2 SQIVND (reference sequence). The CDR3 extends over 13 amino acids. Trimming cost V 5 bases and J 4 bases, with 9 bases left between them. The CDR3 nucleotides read TGTGCCAGTAGTCCCAGGGGAAATCAGCCCCAGCATTTT. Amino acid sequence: CASSPRGNQPQHF.

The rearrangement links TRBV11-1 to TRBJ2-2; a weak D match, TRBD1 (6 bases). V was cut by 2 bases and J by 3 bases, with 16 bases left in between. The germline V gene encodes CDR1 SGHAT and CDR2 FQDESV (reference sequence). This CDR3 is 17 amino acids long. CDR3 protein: CASSLPPDRAYTGELFF. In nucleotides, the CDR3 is TGTGCCAGCAGCTTACCCCCGGACAGAGCATACACCGGGGAGCTGTTTTTT.

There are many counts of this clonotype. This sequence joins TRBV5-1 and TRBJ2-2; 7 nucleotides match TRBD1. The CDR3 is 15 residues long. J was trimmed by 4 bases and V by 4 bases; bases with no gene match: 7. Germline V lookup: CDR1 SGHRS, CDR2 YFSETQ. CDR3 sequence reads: CASSPWDSSTGELFF. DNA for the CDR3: TGCGCCAGCAGCCCCTGGGACAGCTCCACCGGGGAGCTGTTTTTT.

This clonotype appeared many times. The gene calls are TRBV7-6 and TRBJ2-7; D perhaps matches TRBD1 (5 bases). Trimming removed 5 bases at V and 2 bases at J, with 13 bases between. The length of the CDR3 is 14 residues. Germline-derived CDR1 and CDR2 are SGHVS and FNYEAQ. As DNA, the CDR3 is TGTGCCAGCAGCCCCGGACACTGGGCCTACGAGCAGTACTTC. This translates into CASSPGHWAYEQYF.

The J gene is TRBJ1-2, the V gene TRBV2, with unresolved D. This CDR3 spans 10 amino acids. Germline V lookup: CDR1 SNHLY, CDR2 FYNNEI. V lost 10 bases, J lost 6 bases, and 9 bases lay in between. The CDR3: CATTKDGYTF. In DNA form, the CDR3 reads TGTGCCACCACCAAAGATGGCTACACCTTC.

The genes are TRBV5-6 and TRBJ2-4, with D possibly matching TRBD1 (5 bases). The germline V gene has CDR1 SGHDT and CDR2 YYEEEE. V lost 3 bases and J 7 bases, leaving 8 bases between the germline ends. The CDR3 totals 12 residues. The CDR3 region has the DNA TGTGCCAGCAGCTCTCAGGGTAACATTCAGTACTTC. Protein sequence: CASSSQGNIQYF.

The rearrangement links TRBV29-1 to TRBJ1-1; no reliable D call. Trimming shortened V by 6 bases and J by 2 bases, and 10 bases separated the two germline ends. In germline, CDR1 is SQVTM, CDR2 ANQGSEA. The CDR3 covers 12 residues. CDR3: CSVSDGNTEAFF. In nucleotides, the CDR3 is TGCAGCGTCTCCGACGGCAACACTGAAGCTTTCTTT.

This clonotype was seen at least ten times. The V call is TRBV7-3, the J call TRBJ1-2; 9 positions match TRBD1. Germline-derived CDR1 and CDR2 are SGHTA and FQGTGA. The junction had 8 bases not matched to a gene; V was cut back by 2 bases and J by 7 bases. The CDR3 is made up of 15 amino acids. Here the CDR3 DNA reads TGTGCCAGCAGCTTACAACAGGGGGCGCGAGGTGGCTACACCTTC. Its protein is CASSLQQGARGGYTF. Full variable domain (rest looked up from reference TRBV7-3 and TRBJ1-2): GAGVSQTPSNKVTEKGKYVELRCDPISGHTALYWYRQSLGQGPEFLIYFQGTGAADDSGLPNDRFFAVRPEGSVSTLKIQRTERGDSAVYLCASSLQQGARGGYTFGSGTRLTVV.

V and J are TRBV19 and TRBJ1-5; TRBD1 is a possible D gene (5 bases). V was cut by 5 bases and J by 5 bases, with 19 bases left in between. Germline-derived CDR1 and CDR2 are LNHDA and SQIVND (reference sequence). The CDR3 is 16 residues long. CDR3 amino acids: CASSPLARGDYQPQHF. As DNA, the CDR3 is TGTGCCAGTAGTCCCCTCGCGCGAGGGGATTATCAGCCCCAGCATTTT.

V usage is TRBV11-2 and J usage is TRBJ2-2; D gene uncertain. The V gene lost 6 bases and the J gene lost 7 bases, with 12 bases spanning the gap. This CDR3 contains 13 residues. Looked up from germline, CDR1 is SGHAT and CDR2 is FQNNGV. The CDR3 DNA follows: TGTGCCAGCAGACCCCAACGTGGCGGGGAGCTGTTTTTT. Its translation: CASRPQRGGELFF.

CDR3 DNA: TGCGCCAGCAGCCAGACGCCGGGACAGGGGGCATACGAGCAGTACTTC. Translating gives CASSQTPGQGAYEQYF. The chain joins TRBV4-1 to TRBJ2-7; 12 positions match TRBD1. Germline CDR1 and CDR2: MGHRA and YSYEKL. CDR3 length equals 16 residues. V lost 3 bases, J lost 4 bases, and 7 bases stayed unmatched.

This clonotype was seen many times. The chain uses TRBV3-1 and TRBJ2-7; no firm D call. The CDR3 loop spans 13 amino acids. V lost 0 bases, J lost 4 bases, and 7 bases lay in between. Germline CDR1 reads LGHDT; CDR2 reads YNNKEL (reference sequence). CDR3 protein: CASSQDLGYEQYF. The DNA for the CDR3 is TGTGCCAGCAGCCAAGATCTGGGGTACGAGCAGTACTTC.

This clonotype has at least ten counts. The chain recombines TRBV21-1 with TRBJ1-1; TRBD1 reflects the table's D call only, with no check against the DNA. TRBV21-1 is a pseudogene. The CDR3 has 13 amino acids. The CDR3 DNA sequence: TGTGCCAGCAGCCCCCTGGGCCTTCAGACAGCTTTCTTT. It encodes CASSPLGLQTAFF.

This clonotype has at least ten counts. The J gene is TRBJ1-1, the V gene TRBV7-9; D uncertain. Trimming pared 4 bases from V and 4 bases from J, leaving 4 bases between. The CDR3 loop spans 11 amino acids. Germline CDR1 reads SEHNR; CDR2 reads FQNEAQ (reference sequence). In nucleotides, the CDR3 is TGTGCCAGCAGCTCCTCCACTGAAGCTTTCTTT. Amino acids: CASSSSTEAFF.

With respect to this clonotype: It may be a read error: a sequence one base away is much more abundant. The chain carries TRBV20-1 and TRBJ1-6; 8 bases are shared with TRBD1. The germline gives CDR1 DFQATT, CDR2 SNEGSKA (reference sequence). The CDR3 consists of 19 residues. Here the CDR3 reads CSAREDRVWGSSYKSPLHF. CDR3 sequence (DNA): TGCAGTGCTAGAGAGGACAGGGTTTGGGGAAGCTCCTATAAATCACCCCTCCACTTT.

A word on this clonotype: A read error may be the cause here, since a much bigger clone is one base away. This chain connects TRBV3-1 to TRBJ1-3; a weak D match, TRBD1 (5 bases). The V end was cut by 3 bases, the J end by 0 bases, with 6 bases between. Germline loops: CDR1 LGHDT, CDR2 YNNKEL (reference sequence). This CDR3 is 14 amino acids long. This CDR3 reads CASSQTVSGNTIYF. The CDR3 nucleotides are TGTGCCAGCAGCCAGACAGTCTCTGGAAACACCATATATTTT.

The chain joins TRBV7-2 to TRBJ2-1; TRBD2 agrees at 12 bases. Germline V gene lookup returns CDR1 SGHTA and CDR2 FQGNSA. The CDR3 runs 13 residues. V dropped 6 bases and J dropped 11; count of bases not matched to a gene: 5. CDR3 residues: CASSILAGGQQFF. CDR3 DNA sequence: TGTGCCAGCAGTATCCTAGCGGGGGGGCAGCAGTTCTTC.

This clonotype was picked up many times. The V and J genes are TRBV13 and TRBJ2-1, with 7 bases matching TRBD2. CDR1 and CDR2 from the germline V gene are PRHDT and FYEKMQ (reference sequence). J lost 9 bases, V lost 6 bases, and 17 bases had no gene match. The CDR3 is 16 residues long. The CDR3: CASRPSLAAGRGEQFF. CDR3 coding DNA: TGTGCCAGCAGACCCTCCCTAGCGGCAGGCCGTGGTGAGCAGTTCTTC.

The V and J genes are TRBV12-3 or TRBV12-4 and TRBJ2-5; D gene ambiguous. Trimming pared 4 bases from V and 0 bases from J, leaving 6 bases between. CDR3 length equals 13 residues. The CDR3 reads CASSSVYQETQYF. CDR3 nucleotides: TGTGCCAGCAGTTCCGTGTACCAAGAGACCCAGTACTTC.

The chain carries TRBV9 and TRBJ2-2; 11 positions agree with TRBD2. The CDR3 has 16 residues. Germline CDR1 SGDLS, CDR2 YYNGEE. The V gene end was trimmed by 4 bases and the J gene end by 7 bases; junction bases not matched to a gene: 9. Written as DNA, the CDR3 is TGTGCCAGCAGCCCCAGTAGCGGGGGGGCAATCGGGGAGCTGTTTTTT. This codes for CASSPSSGGAIGELFF.